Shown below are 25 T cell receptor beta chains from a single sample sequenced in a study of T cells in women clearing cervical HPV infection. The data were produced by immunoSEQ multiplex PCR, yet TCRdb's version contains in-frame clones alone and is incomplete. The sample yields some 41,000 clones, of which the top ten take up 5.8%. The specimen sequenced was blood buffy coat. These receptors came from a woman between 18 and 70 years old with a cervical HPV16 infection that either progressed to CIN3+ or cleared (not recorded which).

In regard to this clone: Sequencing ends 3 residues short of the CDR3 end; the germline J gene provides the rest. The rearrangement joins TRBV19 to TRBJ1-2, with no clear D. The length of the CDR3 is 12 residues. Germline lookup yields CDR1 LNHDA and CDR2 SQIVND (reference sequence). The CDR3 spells CASSYSGHDYTF. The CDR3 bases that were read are TGTGCCAGTAGTTATAGCGGCCATGAC.

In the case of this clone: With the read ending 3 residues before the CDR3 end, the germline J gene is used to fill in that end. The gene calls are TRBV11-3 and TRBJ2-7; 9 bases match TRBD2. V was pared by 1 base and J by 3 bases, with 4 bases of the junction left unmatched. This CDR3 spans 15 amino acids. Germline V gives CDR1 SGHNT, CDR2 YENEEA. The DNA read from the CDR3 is TGTGCCAGCAGCTTAGTGGCGGGAGGGTTCTACGAG. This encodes CASSLVAGGFYE. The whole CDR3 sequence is CASSLVAGGFYEQYF.

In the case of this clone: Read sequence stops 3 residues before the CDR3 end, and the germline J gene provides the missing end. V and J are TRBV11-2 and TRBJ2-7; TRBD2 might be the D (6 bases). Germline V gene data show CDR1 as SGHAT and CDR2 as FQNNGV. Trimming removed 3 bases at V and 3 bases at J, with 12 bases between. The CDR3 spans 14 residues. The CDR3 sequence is CASSLGGLDYEQYF. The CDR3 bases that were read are TGTGCCAGCAGCTTGGGGGGTCTGGACTACGAG.

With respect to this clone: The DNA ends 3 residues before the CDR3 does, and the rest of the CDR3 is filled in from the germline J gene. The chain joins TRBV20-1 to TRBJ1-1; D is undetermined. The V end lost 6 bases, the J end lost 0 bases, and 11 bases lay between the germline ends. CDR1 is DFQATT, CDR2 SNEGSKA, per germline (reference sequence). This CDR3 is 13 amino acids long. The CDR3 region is CSARHTLNTEAFF. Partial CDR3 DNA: TGCAGTGCGCGACACACACTGAACACTGAA.

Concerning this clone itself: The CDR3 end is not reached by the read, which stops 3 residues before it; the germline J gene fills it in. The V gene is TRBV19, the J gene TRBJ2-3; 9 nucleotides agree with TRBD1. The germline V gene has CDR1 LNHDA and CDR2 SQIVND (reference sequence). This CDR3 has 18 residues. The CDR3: CASSIIGTGTVSQETQYF. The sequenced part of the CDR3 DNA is TGTGCCAGTAGTATAATCGGGACAGGGACTGTAAGCCAAGAGACG.

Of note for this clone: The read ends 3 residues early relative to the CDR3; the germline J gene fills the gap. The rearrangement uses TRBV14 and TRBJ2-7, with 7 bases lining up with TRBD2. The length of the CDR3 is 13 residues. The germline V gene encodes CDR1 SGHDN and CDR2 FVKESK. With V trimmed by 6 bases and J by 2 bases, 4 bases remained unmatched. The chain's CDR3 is CASSLAGAYEQYF. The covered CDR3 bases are TGTGCCAGCAGTTTGGCGGGGGCCTACGAG.

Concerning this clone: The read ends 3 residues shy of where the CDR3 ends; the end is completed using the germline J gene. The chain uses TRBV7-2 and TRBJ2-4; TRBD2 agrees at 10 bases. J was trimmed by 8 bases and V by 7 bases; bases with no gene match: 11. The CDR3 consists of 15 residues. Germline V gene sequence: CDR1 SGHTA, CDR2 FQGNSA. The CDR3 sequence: CASTPTLAGSDIQYF. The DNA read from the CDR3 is TGTGCCAGCACCCCAACACTAGCGGGATCCGACATT.

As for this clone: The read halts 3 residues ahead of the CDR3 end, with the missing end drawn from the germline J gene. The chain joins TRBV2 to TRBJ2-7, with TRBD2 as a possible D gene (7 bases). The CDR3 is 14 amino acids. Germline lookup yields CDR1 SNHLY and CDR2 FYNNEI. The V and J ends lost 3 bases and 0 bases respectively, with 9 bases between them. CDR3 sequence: CASSEGGHSYEQYF. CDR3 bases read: TGTGCCAGCAGTGAGGGGGGGCACTCCTACGAG.

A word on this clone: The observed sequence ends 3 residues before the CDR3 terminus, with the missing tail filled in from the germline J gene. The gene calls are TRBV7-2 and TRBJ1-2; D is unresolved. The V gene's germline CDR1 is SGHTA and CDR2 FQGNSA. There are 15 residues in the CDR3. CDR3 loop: CASSLLAVSTDTYTF. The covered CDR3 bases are TGTGCCAGCAGCTTACTAGCGGTTAGCACAGATACC.

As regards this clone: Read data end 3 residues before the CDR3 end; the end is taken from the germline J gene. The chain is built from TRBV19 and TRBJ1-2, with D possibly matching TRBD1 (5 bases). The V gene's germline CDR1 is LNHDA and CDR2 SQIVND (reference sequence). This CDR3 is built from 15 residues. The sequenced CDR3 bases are TGTGCCAGTAGTCCGGGGGACTCCCGCACAGATACC. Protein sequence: CASSPGDSRTDT. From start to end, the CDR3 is CASSPGDSRTDTYTF.

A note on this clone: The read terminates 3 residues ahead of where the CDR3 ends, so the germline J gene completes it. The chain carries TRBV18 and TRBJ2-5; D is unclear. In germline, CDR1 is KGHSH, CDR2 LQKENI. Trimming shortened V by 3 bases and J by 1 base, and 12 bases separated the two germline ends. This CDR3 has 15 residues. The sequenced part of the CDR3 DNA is TGTGCCAGCTCACCGGTACACGGGTCCCAAGAGACC. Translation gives CASSPVHGSQET. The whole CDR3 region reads CASSPVHGSQETQYF.

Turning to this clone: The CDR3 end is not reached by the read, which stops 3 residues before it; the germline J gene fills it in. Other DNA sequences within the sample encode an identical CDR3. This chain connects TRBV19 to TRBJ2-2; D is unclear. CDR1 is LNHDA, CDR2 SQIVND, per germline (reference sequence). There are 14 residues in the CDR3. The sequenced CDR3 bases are TGTGCCAGTAGTCCTACGGTCGCTAATTCGCCG. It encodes CASSPTVANSP. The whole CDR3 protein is CASSPTVANSPLFF.

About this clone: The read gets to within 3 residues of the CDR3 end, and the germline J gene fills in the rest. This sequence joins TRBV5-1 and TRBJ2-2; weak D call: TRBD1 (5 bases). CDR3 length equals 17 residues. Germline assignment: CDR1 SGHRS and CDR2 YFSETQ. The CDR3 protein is CASSLAGIQPGANVLFF. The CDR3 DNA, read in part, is TGCGCCAGCAGCTTGGCAGGGATACAACCTGGGGCCAACGTG.

CDR3 loop: CSVGQSYDYTF. The part of the CDR3 DNA that was read is TGCAGCGTTGGACAGTCCTACGAC. The V call is TRBV29-1, the J call TRBJ1-2, with a weak D call TRBD1 (5 bases). The sequence runs out 3 residues before the end of the CDR3; the remainder is reconstructed from the germline J gene. The CDR3 is made up of 11 amino acids. Per the germline V gene, CDR1 is SQVTM and CDR2 is ANQGSEA.

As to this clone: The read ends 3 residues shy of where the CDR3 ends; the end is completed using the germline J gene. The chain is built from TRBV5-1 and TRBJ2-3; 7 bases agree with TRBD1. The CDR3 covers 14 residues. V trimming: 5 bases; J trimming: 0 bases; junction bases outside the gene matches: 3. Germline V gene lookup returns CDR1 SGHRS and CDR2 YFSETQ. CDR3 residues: CASRPGQSTDTQYF. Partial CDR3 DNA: TGCGCCAGCAGGCCGGGACAGAGCACAGATACG.

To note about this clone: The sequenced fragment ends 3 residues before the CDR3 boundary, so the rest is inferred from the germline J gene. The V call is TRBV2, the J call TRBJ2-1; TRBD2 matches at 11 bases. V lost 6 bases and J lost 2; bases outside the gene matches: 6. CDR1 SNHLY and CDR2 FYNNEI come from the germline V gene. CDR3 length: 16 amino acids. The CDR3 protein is CASRLLAGGPYNEQFF. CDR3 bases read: TGTGCCAGCAGACTTCTAGCGGGAGGTCCCTACAATGAG.

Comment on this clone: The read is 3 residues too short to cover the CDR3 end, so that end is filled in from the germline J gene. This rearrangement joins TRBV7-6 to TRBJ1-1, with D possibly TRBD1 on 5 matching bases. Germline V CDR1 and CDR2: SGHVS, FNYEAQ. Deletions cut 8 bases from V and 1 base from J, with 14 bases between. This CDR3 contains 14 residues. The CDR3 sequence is CASGRGGENTEAFF. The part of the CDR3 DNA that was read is TGTGCCAGCGGGCGTGGGGGGGAGAACACTGAA.

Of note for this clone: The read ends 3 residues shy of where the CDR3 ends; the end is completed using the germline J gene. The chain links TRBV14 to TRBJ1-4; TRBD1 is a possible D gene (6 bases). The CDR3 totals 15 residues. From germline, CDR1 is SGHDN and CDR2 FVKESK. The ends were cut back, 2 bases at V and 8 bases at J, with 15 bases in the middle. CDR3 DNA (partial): TGTGCCAGCAGCCAAAGGACAGCGGGGGGAGAAAAA. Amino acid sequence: CASSQRTAGGEK. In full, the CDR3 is CASSQRTAGGEKLFF.

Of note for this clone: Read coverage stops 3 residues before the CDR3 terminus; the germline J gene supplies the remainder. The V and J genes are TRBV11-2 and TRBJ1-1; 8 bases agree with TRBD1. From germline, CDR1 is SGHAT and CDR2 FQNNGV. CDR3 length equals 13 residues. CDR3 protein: CASSFADRAKAFF. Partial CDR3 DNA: TGTGCCAGCAGCTTCGCGGACAGGGCAAAA.

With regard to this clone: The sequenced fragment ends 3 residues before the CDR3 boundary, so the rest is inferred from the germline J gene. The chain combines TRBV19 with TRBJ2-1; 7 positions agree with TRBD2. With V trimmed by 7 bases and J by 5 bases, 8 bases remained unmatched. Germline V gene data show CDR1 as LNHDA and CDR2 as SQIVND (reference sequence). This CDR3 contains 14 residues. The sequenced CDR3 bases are TGTGCCAGTAAATGGCTAGCGGACCACAATGAG. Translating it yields CASKWLADHNE. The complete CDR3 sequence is CASKWLADHNEQFF.

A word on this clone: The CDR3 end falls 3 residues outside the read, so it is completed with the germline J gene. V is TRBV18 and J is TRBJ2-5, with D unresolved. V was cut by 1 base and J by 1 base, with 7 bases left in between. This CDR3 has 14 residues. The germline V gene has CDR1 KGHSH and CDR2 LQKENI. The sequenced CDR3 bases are TGTGCCAGCTCACCACGTCACGGCCAAGAGACC. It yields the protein CASSPRHGQET. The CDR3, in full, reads CASSPRHGQETQYF.

CDR3 DNA, as far as it was read: TGCGCCAGCAGCCTAGGGACTAGCGGGCTGAATGAG. Protein sequence: CASSLGTSGLNE. From start to end, the CDR3 is CASSLGTSGLNEQFF. This rearrangement joins TRBV5-1 to TRBJ2-1, with 12 positions matching TRBD2. The CDR3 end is not reached by the read, which stops 3 residues before it; the germline J gene fills it in. Germline CDR1 reads SGHRS; CDR2 reads YFSETQ. After removal of 4 bases from V and 7 bases from J, the junction contained 6 bases not matched to a gene. The CDR3 loop spans 15 amino acids.

The CDR3 bases that were read are TGTGCCAGCAGTGGACGAGGGGCTCTTAATGAG. Its protein product is CASSGRGALNE. The entire CDR3 is CASSGRGALNEQFF. The chain combines TRBV6-1 with TRBJ2-1; possibly TRBD1 or TRBD2 for D (5 bases each). The read ends 3 residues shy of where the CDR3 ends; the end is completed using the germline J gene. Germline-derived CDR1 and CDR2 are MNHNS and SASEGT. The CDR3 contains 14 residues. Trimming pared 4 bases from V and 7 bases from J, leaving 14 bases between.

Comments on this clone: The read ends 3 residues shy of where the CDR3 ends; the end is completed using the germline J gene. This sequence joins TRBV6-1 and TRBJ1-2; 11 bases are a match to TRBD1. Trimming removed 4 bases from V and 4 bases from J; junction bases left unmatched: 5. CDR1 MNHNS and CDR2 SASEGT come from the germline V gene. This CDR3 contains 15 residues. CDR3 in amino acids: CASSVGGTGGYGYTF. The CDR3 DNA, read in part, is TGTGCCAGCAGTGTCGGTGGGACAGGGGGCTATGGC.

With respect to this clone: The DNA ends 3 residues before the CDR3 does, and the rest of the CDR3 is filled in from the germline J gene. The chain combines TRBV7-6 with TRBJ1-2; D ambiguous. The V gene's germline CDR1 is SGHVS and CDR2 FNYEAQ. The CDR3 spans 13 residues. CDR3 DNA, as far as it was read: TGTGCCAGCAGCTTAACTAGCACAGATACC. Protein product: CASSLTSTDT. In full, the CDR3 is CASSLTSTDTYTF.